This note documents a single T cell receptor beta chain sequence. Germline assignment: CDR1 MGHDK and CDR2 SYGVNS. The V segment lost 6 bases and the J segment 7 bases; nucleotides outside the gene matches: 10. CDR3 length: 14 amino acids. The data belong to a study of blood T cell repertoires in COVID-19. The overall study: Both acute and convalescent COVID-19 samples were obtained from the United States, Italy and Spain. Sample material is recorded as cDNA or gDNA derived from T cells, B-cell-depleted T cells, or PBMCs.

In the authors' workflow: Estimates of nucleated cell counts were drawn from the amplification of reference gene primers. Assay used: immunoSEQ multiplex PCR; TCRdb lists only in-frame clones, some missing. V, J and clone size were drawn from that table, and D and trimming were deduced from the DNA. Among about 160,000 clones listed, 75% to 90% were seen once. The chain carries TRBV25-1 and TRBJ1-2, with 8 positions matching TRBD1. Specimen: peripheral blood. The receptor comes from an older woman with active or convalescent COVID-19. The CDR3 coding sequence is TGTGCCAGCAGCTCAGGACAGGGTATCTTTGGCTACACCTTC. This translates into CASSSGQGIFGYTF.